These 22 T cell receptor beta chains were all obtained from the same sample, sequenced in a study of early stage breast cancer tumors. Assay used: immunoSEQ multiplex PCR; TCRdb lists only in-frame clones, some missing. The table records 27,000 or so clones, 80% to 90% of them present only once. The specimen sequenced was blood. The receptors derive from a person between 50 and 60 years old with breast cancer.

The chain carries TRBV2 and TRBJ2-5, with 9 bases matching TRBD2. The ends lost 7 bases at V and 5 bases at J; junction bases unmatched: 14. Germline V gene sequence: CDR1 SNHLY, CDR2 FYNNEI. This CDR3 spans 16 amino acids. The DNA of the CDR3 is TGTGCCAGCACGTACGCCGCGGCGGGGGGGCAGGAGACCCAGTACTTC. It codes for CASTYAAAGGQETQYF. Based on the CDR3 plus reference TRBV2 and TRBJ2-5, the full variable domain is EPEVTQTPSHQVTQMGQEVILRCVPISNHLYFYWYRQILGQKVEFLVSFYNNEISEKSEIFDDQFSVERPDGSNFTLKIRSTKLEDSAMYFCASTYAAAGGQETQYFGPGTRLLVL.

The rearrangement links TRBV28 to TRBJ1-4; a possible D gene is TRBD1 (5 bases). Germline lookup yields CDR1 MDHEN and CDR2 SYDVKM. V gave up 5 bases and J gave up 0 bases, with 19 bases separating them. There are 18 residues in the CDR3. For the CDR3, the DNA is TGTGCCAGCAGTCCCGGGGGGGGAGCCTTTGCAACTAATGAAAAACTGTTTTTT. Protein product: CASSPGGGAFATNEKLFF.

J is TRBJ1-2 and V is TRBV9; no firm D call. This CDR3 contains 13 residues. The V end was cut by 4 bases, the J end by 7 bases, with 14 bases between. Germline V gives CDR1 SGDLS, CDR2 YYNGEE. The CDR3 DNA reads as TGTGCCAGCAGCCCTAGTGGAGCTCGTGGCTACACCTTC. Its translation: CASSPSGARGYTF.

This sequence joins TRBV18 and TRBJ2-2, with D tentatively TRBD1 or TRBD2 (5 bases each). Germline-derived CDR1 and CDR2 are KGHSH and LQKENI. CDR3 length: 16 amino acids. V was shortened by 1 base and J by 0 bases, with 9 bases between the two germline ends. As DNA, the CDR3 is TGTGCCAGCTCACCACTAAGGGGAGCGAACACCGGGGAGCTGTTTTTT. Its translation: CASSPLRGANTGELFF.

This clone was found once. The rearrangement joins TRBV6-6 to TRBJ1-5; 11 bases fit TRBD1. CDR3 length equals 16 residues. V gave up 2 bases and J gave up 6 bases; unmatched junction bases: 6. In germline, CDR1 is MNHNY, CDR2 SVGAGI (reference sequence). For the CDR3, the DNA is TGTGCCAGCAGTTACGCCCAAGGACAGGGGGCTCAGCCCCAGCATTTT. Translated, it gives CASSYAQGQGAQPQHF.

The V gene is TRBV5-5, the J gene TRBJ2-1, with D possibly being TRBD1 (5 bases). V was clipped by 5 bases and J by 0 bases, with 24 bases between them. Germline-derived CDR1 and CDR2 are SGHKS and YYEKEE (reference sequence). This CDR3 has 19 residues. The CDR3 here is CASSFAWGQVASSYNEQFF. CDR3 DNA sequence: TGTGCCAGCAGTTTTGCGTGGGGCCAAGTTGCGAGCTCCTACAATGAGCAGTTCTTC.

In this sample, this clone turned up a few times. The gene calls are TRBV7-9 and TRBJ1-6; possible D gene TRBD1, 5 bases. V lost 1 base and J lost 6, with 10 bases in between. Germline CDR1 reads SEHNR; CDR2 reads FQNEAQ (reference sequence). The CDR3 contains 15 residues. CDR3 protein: CASSLGGAGNSPLHF. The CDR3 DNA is TGTGCCAGCAGCTTAGGGGGCGCCGGTAATTCACCCCTCCACTTT.

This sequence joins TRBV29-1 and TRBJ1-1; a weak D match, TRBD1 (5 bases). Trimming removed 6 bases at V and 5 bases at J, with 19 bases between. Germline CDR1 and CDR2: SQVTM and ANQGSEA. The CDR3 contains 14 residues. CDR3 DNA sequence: TGCAGCGTCCGGGACCTAACCCGGGGGACTGAAGCTTTCTTT. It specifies CSVRDLTRGTEAFF.

The CDR3 loop reads CASRPNSNQPQHF. For the CDR3, the DNA is TGTGCCAGTAGACCGAATAGCAATCAGCCCCAGCATTTT. The chain joins TRBV19 to TRBJ1-5; no clear D gene. Germline V gene data show CDR1 as LNHDA and CDR2 as SQIVND (reference sequence). V lost 6 bases to trimming and J lost 0 bases, with 6 bases between them. The length of the CDR3 is 13 residues. Supplemented by reference TRBV19 and TRBJ1-5, the full variable domain reads DGGITQSPKYLFRKEGQNVTLSCEQNLNHDAMYWYRQDPGQGLRLIYYSQIVNDFQKGDIAEGYSVSREKKESFPLTVTSAQKNPTAFYLCASRPNSNQPQHFGDGTRLSIL.

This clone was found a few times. CDR3: CASSYSRGRRRGGYTF. CDR3 DNA sequence: TGTGCCAGCAGTTACTCCAGGGGGAGAAGACGTGGTGGCTACACCTTC. This chain joins TRBV6-5 and TRBJ1-2; 7 positions match TRBD1. Germline V gene data show CDR1 as MNHEY and CDR2 as SVGAGI. The CDR3 spans 16 residues. With V trimmed by 0 bases and J by 7 bases, 11 bases remained unmatched.

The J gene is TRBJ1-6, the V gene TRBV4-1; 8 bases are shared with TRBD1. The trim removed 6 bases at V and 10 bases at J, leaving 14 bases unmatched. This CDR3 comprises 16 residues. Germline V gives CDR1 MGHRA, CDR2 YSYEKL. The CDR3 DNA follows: TGCGCCAGCAGGGTAGGCCTAGGACAGGGTCGGTCACCCCTCCACTTT. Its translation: CASRVGLGQGRSPLHF.

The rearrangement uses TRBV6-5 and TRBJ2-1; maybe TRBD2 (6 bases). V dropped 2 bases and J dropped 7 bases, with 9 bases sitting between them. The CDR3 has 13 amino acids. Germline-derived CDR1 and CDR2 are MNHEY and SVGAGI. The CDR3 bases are TGTGCCAGCAGTTACACTAGCCGGAATGAGCAGTTCTTC. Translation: CASSYTSRNEQFF.

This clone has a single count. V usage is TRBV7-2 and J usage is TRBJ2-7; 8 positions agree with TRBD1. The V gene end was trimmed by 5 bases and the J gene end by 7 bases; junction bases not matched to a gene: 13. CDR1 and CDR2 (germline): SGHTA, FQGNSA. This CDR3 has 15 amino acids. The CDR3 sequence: CASSVSGQGSQEQYF. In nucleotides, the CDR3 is TGTGCCAGCAGCGTTAGTGGACAGGGAAGTCAAGAGCAGTACTTC. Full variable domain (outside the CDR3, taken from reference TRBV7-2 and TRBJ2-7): GAGVSQSPSNKVTEKGKDVELRCDPISGHTALYWYRQSLGQGLEFLIYFQGNSAPDKSGLPSDRFSAERTGGSVSTLTIQRTQQEDSAVYLCASSVSGQGSQEQYFGPGTRLTVT.

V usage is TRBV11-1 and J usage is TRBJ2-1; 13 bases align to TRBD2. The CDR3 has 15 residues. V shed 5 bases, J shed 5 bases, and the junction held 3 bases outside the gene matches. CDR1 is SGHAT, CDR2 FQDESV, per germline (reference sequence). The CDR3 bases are TGTGCCAGCAGCGAGACTAGCGGGGGGCACAATGAGCAGTTCTTC. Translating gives CASSETSGGHNEQFF. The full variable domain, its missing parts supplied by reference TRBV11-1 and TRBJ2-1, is EAEVAQSPRYKITEKSQAVAFWCDPISGHATLYWYRQILGQGPELLVQFQDESVVDDSQLPKDRFSAERLKGVDSTLKIQPAELGDSAMYLCASSETSGGHNEQFFGPGTRLTVL.

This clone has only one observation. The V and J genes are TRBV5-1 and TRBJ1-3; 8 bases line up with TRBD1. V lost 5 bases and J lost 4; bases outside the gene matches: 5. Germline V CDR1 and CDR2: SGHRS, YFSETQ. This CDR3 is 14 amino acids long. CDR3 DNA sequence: TGCGCCAGCAGACCAGGGGGCGCGGGAAACACCATATATTTT. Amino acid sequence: CASRPGGAGNTIYF.

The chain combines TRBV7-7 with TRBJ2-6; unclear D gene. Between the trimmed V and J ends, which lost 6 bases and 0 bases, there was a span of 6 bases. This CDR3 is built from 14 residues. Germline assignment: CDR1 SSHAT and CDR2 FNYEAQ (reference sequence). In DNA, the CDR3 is TGTGCCAGCAGTCCAAGCTCTGGGGCCAACGTCCTGACTTTC. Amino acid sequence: CASSPSSGANVLTF.

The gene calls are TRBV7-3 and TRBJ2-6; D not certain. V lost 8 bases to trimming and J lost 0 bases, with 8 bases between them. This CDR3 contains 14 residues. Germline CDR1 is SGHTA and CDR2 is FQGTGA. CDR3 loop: CASGPGSGANVLTF. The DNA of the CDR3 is TGTGCCAGCGGGCCCGGCTCTGGGGCCAACGTCCTGACTTTC.

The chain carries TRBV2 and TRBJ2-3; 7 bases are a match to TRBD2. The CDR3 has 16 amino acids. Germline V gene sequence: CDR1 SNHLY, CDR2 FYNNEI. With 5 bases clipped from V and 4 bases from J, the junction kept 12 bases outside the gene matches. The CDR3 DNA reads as TGTGCCAGCAGTTCGCTATCTGGCGGGAGAGCAGATACGCAGTATTTT. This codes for CASSSLSGGRADTQYF.

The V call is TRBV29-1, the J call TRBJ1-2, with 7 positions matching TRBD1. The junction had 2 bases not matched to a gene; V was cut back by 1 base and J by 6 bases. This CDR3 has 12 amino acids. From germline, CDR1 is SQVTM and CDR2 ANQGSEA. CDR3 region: CSVEGQGDGYTF. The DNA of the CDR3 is TGCAGCGTTGAAGGTCAGGGGGATGGCTACACCTTC. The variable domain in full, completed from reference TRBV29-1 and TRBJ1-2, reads SAVISQKPSRDICQRGTSLTIQCQVDSQVTMMFWYRQQPGQSLTLIATANQGSEATYESGFVIDKFPISRPNLTFSTLTVSNMSPEDSSIYLCSVEGQGDGYTFGSGTRLTVV.

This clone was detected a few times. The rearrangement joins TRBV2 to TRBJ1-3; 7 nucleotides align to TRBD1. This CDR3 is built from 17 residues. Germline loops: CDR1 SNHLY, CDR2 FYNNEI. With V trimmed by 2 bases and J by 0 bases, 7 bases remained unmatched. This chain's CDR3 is CASSEFRDSSSGNTIYF. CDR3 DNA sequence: TGTGCCAGCAGTGAATTCAGGGACAGTAGCTCTGGAAACACCATATATTTT.

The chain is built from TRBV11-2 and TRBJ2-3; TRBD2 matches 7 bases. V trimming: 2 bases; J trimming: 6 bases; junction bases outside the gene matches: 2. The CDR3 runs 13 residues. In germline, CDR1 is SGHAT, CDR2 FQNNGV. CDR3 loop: CASSLRGVDTQYF. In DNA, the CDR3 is TGTGCCAGCAGCTTACGGGGGGTGGATACGCAGTATTTT. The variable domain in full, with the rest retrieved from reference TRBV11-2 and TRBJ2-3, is EAGVAQSPRYKIIEKRQSVAFWCNPISGHATLYWYQQILGQGPKLLIQFQNNGVVDDSQLPKDRFSAERLKGVDSTLKIQPAKLEDSAVYLCASSLRGVDTQYFGPGTRLTVL.

CDR3 protein: CASSQEPGPSGNTIYF. Written as DNA, the CDR3 is TGCGCCAGCAGCCAAGAGCCAGGGCCCTCTGGAAACACCATATATTTT. This chain connects TRBV4-1 to TRBJ1-3; D possibly corresponds to TRBD1 (5 bases). Trimming removed 0 bases from V and 0 bases from J, with 9 bases in between. The CDR3 runs 16 residues. From germline, CDR1 is MGHRA and CDR2 YSYEKL.